Below, one T cell receptor beta chain is given with its context. This clonotype was seen at least ten times. Its antigen remains unidentified. The record has no base qualities; no much larger clone is one base away. These data belong to a study of CD8 T cells in ankylosing spondylitis (TCRdb year 2017). Turning to the overall study: To find TCR variants linked to disease, the study profiled T cell receptor beta repertoires in ankylosing spondylitis patients and healthy donors. Peripheral blood samples were taken, and synovial fluid was additionally collected from ankylosing spondylitis patients. The full study cohort comprised around 25 ankylosing spondylitis patients and 85 to 120 healthy donors. The paper's findings and limits, for the study overall: The disease-linked clones were reported to be significantly enriched in matched synovial fluid samples from ankylosing spondylitis patients. Some motif variants had previously been reported in the synovial fluid and blood of reactive arthritis patients, which suggests shared mechanisms of disease initiation. In peripheral blood, the disease-linked clones were found at relatively low frequencies and had a CD8+ phenotype. Blood from ankylosing spondylitis patients appeared to be characterized by a TCR beta motif made up of under 10 highly homologous amino acid variants.

The CDR3, cysteine through phenylalanine, is 15 amino acids long. Only the CDR3 portion is preserved as DNA: 45 bases, with reading frame beginning at the first base. V is clipped by 7 bases and J by 2 bases, and the sequence between their germline boundaries is 14 bases long. From a lookup of the germline V gene, CDR1 and CDR2 are MDHEN and SYDVKM. For sequencing, an Illumina HiSeq 2500 was employed. Quantitative 5'-RACE with molecular barcodes was the method used to prepare the TCR beta libraries. The authors processed their data as follows. To identify disease-linked TCR variants, a new computational method was used, one built on a probabilistic model of VDJ rearrangement. In-frame beta chains were kept once TCRdb had trimmed the public reads at Q25 with fastp and called clones with MiXCR. Identical CDR3 proteins give one entry, which carries the most common genes and DNA. The V and J calls shown here were made by TCRdb, not taken from the authors' results. Across this sample there are about 220,000 distinct CDR3 sequences, with just under 7.5% seen only once. The ten largest make up over 12% of the sample.

The clonotype comes from a male donor with ankylosing spondylitis. The chain is encoded by TRBV28 joined to TRBJ2-2; the D gene assignment is ambiguous. Specimen: blood, either unsorted or a sorted T cell fraction (not recorded which). The CDR3 protein is CASTQTRQNTGELFF. The sequenced DNA is TGTGCCAGCACCCAGACTCGGCAAAACACCGGGGAGCTGTTTTTT.